Shown below are 7 T cell receptor beta chains from a single sample sequenced in a study of blood T cell repertoires in COVID-19. Repertoires were generated with immunoSEQ multiplex PCR, while TCRdb's copy carries only in-frame clones and drops some. This repertoire shows 250,000 or so clones, around 90% found once; its top ten account for about 2%. The sequenced material came from peripheral blood. The receptor source for this set is an older woman with COVID-19, enrolled during active disease.

The V gene is TRBV9, the J gene TRBJ2-7; 7 nucleotides align to TRBD1. Looked up from germline, CDR1 is SGDLS and CDR2 is YYNGEE. The V segment lost 0 bases and the J segment 7 bases; nucleotides outside the gene matches: 7. The CDR3 length is 14 residues. CDR3 bases: TGTGCCAGCAGCGTAGGGGACAGTTCCTGGGAGCAGTACTTC. This encodes CASSVGDSSWEQYF. The full variable domain, rest sourced from reference TRBV9 and TRBJ2-7, is DSGVTQTPKHLITATGQRVTLRCSPRSGDLSVYWYQQSLDQGLQFLIQYYNGEERAKGNILERFSAQQFPDLHSELNLSSLELGDSALYFCASSVGDSSWEQYFGPGTRLTVT.

The V gene is TRBV19, the J gene TRBJ1-5; TRBD1 is a possible D gene (5 bases). Germline V lookup: CDR1 LNHDA, CDR2 SQIVND (reference sequence). CDR3 length: 14 residues. Trimming pared 4 bases from V and 3 bases from J, leaving 10 bases between. CDR3 nucleotide sequence: TGTGCCAGTAGTACAGGGAGGATCAATCAGCCCCAGCATTTT. It encodes CASSTGRINQPQHF.

This chain joins TRBV30 and TRBJ2-3; TRBD1 aligns across 9 bases. V was pared by 1 base and J by 5 bases, with 10 bases of the junction left unmatched. CDR1 and CDR2 (germline): GTSNPN, SVGIG (reference sequence). CDR3 length equals 16 residues. The CDR3 DNA reads TGTGCCTGGAGTGGGTCGGACAGGGGAGGTTTAGATACGCAGTATTTT. It is translated as CAWSGSDRGGLDTQYF.

This clone was detected once. The rearrangement links TRBV4-1 to TRBJ2-2; 11 nucleotides line up with TRBD2. CDR1 and CDR2 from the germline V gene are MGHRA and YSYEKL. The CDR3 runs to 15 residues. The junction had 1 base not matched to a gene; V was cut back by 2 bases and J by 5 bases. In nucleotides, the CDR3 is TGCGCCAGCAGCCAAACTAGCGGGGGAACCGGGGAGCTGTTTTTT. Encoded protein: CASSQTSGGTGELFF.

The chain combines TRBV19 with TRBJ1-1; 7 bases are a match to TRBD1. After removal of 6 bases from V and 0 bases from J, the junction contained 4 bases not matched to a gene. Germline CDR1 reads LNHDA; CDR2 reads SQIVND (reference sequence). The length of the CDR3 is 14 residues. CDR3 nucleotides: TGTGCCAGTAGGCTTGACAGGGTGAACACTGAAGCTTTCTTT. Protein product: CASRLDRVNTEAFF.

With regard to this clone: The same CDR3 can be traced to other DNA sequences in this sample. The chain couples TRBV9 to TRBJ1-2; D perhaps matches TRBD1 (5 bases). The V end lost 3 bases, the J end lost 6 bases, and 15 bases lay between the germline ends. CDR3 length equals 14 residues. CDR1 and CDR2 from the germline V gene are SGDLS and YYNGEE. In DNA, the CDR3 is TGTGCCAGCAGCGCCCAGACGGGGGGTAATGGCTACACCTTC. It translates to CASSAQTGGNGYTF.

The chain joins TRBV10-3 to TRBJ1-5; the match to TRBD1 covers 8 bases. Unmatched junction bases numbered 4, after V lost 0 bases and J lost 6 bases. The CDR3 spans 15 residues. Germline V gene sequence: CDR1 ENHRY, CDR2 SYGVKD. The CDR3 spells CAISESGQGAQPQHF. CDR3 DNA: TGTGCCATCAGTGAGTCCGGACAGGGCGCTCAGCCCCAGCATTTT.